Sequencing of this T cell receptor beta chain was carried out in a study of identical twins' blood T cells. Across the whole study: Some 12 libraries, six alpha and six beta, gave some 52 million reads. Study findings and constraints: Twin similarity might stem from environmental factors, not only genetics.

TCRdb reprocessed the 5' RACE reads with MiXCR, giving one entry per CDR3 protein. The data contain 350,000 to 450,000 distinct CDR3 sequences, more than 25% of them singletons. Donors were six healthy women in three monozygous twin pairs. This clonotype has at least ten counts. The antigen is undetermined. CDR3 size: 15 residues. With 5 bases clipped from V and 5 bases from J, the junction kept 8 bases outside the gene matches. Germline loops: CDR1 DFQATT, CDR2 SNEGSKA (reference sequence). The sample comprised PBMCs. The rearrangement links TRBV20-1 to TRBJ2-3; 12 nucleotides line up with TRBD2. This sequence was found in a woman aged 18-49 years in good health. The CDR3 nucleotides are TGCAGTGCTCAACGACTAGCGGGGGCGAGAGATACGCAGTATTTT. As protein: CSAQRLAGARDTQYF.